The clone carrying this T cell receptor (beta chain) was seen more than once but under ten times. This sample is part of a study of T-cell memory formation after mild COVID-19. TCRdb processed the 5' RACE reads anew with MiXCR; each CDR3 protein has one entry. The sample shows tens of thousands of distinct CDR3 sequences, roughly a sixth of them seen only once. This receptor was identified in an adult woman who had mild COVID-19 (a few samples of this study predate the infection). Cell type and time point are not known. Material: PBMCs or a T cell subset sorted from them (not recorded which).

CDR3 amino acids: CAWSVGDNEQFF. The CDR3 bases are TGTGCCTGGAGTGTAGGAGACAATGAGCAGTTCTTC. The chain links TRBV30 to TRBJ2-1; D call uncertain. Per germline, CDR1 GTSNPN and CDR2 SVGIG (reference sequence). Trimming pared 0 bases from V and 5 bases from J, leaving 5 bases between. CDR3 length equals 12 residues.